This paragraph reports one TCR beta chain. Its specificity is unknown. The sample comes from a study of shared clonotypes between healthy human individuals. Study observations and caveats: Estimated clonotype richness was generally higher in naive than memory subsets. Rarefaction exposed incomplete sorted-subset sequencing despite large depth.

Nashville, Tennessee was home to all donors, each a Caucasian adult. Generated by immunoSEQ multiplex PCR, the TCRdb table keeps only in-frame clones and is missing some. The data hold over a million clones, with around 97% observed a single time. The V end was cut by 8 bases, the J end by 3 bases, with 10 bases between. The CDR3 runs to 12 residues. Germline lookup yields CDR1 ENHRY and CDR2 SYGVKD. The chain employs TRBV10-3 and TRBJ2-5; D remains ambiguous. The sequence was obtained from a man in his thirties or forties in good health. Sequencing was performed on naive CD4+ T cells sorted from blood. Indicated subset: CD45RA+ positively selected. The CDR3 region is CAIAKKEETQYF. The CDR3 DNA sequence: TGTGCCATCGCCAAGAAAGAAGAGACCCAGTACTTC.